This entry features one T cell receptor beta chain sequence. The antigen remains unidentified. The data derive from a study of shared clonotypes between healthy human individuals. Study-wide points: Naive subsets usually exceeded memory subsets in estimated richness. Rarefaction curves obtained for sorted subsets showed sequencing incomplete despite large depth.

Some clones are missing from TCRdb's copy, which holds only in-frame ones; the method was immunoSEQ multiplex PCR. The table lists hundreds of thousands of clones, approximately 96% of them singletons. The CDR3 covers 15 residues. The V and J ends lost 4 bases and 6 bases respectively, with 18 bases between them. From germline, CDR1 is SEHNR and CDR2 FQNEAQ (reference sequence). Among the donors, all were Caucasian adults who lived in Nashville, Tennessee. In CD8 memory, CD45RO+ cells were put together with CCR7-negative CD45RA+ TemRA cells. This sequence was found in a man aged 30 to 39 in good health. The chain has TRBV7-9 and TRBJ1-2, with a tentative D call TRBD1 (6 bases). Material for sequencing was memory CD8+ T cells sorted from blood. Indicated subset: CD45RO+ cells pooled with CCR7-negative TemRA cells. CDR3 DNA sequence: TGTGCCAGCAGCTCCCTAAGTGTGGACAGAGATGGCTACACCTTC. The encoded protein is CASSSLSVDRDGYTF.